Following are 22 T cell receptor beta chains from one sample sequenced in a study of control samples from healthy donors and cancer patients. Data came from immunoSEQ multiplex PCR; TCRdb stores just in-frame clones and leaves some out. This sample carries about 69,000 clones, roughly 82% of them seen once, and the ten largest clones take 2.5% to 3%. Sequenced: PBMCs. Receptors were obtained from a woman aged 50 to 60 with lung cancer.

The chain joins TRBV6-5 to TRBJ1-1; D may be TRBD1 (5 bases). V dropped 0 bases and J dropped 8 bases, with 10 bases sitting between them. Germline values: CDR1 MNHEY, CDR2 SVGAGI. The CDR3 runs 13 residues. The CDR3: CASSYSVDREAFF. The CDR3 nucleotides are TGTGCCAGCAGTTACTCGGTCGACAGAGAAGCTTTCTTT.

The gene calls are TRBV11-3 and TRBJ2-5, with D maybe TRBD2 (6 bases). The V end was cut by 5 bases, the J end by 1 base, with 8 bases between. The length of the CDR3 is 13 residues. Germline V gene lookup returns CDR1 SGHNT and CDR2 YENEEA. The CDR3: CASSPGVQETQYF. Written as DNA, the CDR3 is TGTGCCAGCAGCCCGGGAGTCCAAGAGACCCAGTACTTC.

The chain carries TRBV9 and TRBJ1-3; tentatively, D is TRBD1 (5 bases). The germline V and J ends were trimmed by 0 bases and 0 bases, with 10 bases remaining between them. Germline V lookup: CDR1 SGDLS, CDR2 YYNGEE. This CDR3 has 16 amino acids. The CDR3 loop is CASSVDMGPSGNTIYF. CDR3 DNA: TGTGCCAGCAGCGTAGATATGGGGCCCTCTGGAAACACCATATATTTT.

The chain is built from TRBV9 and TRBJ2-1; D remains unclear. Trimming cost V 3 bases and J 2 bases, with 9 bases left between them. The CDR3 has 14 amino acids. Germline CDR1 SGDLS, CDR2 YYNGEE. CDR3 DNA sequence: TGTGCCAGCAGCGCCTCCGGAACCTACAATGAGCAGTTCTTC. Its translation: CASSASGTYNEQFF. Filled out from reference TRBV9 and TRBJ2-1, the complete variable domain reads DSGVTQTPKHLITATGQRVTLRCSPRSGDLSVYWYQQSLDQGLQFLIQYYNGEERAKGNILERFSAQQFPDLHSELNLSSLELGDSALYFCASSASGTYNEQFFGPGTRLTVL.

The chain combines TRBV24-1 with TRBJ2-1; 8 nucleotides align to TRBD2. J lost 4 bases, V lost 1 base, and 11 bases had no gene match. The CDR3 has 18 residues. CDR1 is KGHDR, CDR2 SFDVKD, per germline. For the CDR3, the DNA is TGTGCCACCAGTGATTTAACCCCTCGAGCGGGGGCATACAATGAGCAGTTCTTC. Residues: CATSDLTPRAGAYNEQFF.

This rearrangement joins TRBV7-9 to TRBJ2-5, with TRBD2 identical over 10 bases. The CDR3 is 17 residues long. Germline values: CDR1 SEHNR, CDR2 FQNEAQ (reference sequence). Trimming cost V 5 bases and J 2 bases; bases outside gene matches: 11. This chain's CDR3 is CASSPPQLAGDQETQYF. The CDR3 coding sequence is TGTGCCAGCAGCCCACCACAGCTAGCGGGGGATCAAGAGACCCAGTACTTC.

This chain links TRBV19 with TRBJ1-3; D call uncertain. CDR1 is LNHDA and CDR2 is SQIVND in the germline V gene (reference sequence). V was clipped by 8 bases and J by 0 bases, with 8 bases between them. This CDR3 contains 13 residues. The CDR3 here is CASFSLSGNTIYF. The CDR3 DNA reads as TGTGCCAGTTTCTCTCTCTCTGGAAACACCATATATTTT.

The chain links TRBV11-1 to TRBJ1-2; no clear D gene. The CDR3 runs 13 residues. The germline V gene encodes CDR1 SGHAT and CDR2 FQDESV (reference sequence). The V and J ends lost 3 bases and 2 bases respectively, with 7 bases between them. CDR3 nucleotide sequence: TGTGCCAGCAGCTTCCCAGCAAACTATGGCTACACCTTC. Translated, it gives CASSFPANYGYTF. The full variable domain, its missing parts supplied by reference TRBV11-1 and TRBJ1-2, is EAEVAQSPRYKITEKSQAVAFWCDPISGHATLYWYRQILGQGPELLVQFQDESVVDDSQLPKDRFSAERLKGVDSTLKIQPAELGDSAMYLCASSFPANYGYTFGSGTRLTVV.

V and J are TRBV6-2 or TRBV6-3 and TRBJ2-3, with no clear D. Deletions cut 2 bases from V and 1 base from J, with 10 bases between. The germline CDR1 and CDR2 sequences are MNHEY and SVGEGT. CDR3 size: 15 residues. CDR3 region: CASSYRAKGTDTQYF. Written as DNA, the CDR3 is TGTGCCAGCAGTTACCGCGCGAAAGGCACAGATACGCAGTATTTT.

This sequence joins TRBV6-6 and TRBJ1-4, with D maybe TRBD1 (6 bases). Germline-derived CDR1 and CDR2 are MNHNY and SVGAGI (reference sequence). V was cut by 6 bases and J by 4 bases, with 12 bases left in between. The CDR3 totals 14 residues. The CDR3 DNA sequence: TGTGCCAGCAGGGCAACAGGGAATAATGAAAAACTGTTTTTT. Its translation: CASRATGNNEKLFF.

This chain links TRBV5-5 with TRBJ2-5; tentative D call: TRBD1 (6 bases). Germline assignment: CDR1 SGHKS and CDR2 YYEKEE (reference sequence). The CDR3 loop spans 16 amino acids. V dropped 0 bases and J dropped 5 bases, with 17 bases sitting between them. DNA for the CDR3: TGTGCCAGCAGCTTGGCCTTTGGGGGCTTCGAGGAGACCCAGTACTTC. This sequence encodes CASSLAFGGFEETQYF.

The chain joins TRBV9 to TRBJ2-3, with D possibly matching TRBD1 (6 bases). V lost 5 bases and J 0 bases, leaving 13 bases between the germline ends. The CDR3 spans 15 residues. Germline V gene data show CDR1 as SGDLS and CDR2 as YYNGEE. CDR3 nucleotides: TGTGCCAGCAGAACTACAGGGTGGAGCACAGATACGCAGTATTTT. Translating gives CASRTTGWSTDTQYF.

The CDR3 sequence is CASSLGANTGELFF. The CDR3 DNA reads TGTGCCAGCTCACTCGGCGCGAACACCGGGGAGCTGTTTTTT. This chain connects TRBV18 to TRBJ2-2; D is uncertain. The length of the CDR3 is 14 residues. The germline V gene encodes CDR1 KGHSH and CDR2 LQKENI. V lost 4 bases to trimming and J lost 0 bases, with 6 bases between them.

The V and J genes are TRBV18 and TRBJ1-5; D is undetermined. Trimming took 6 bases from V and 0 from J, leaving 6 bases between them. CDR3 length: 13 amino acids. CDR1 and CDR2 from the germline V gene are KGHSH and LQKENI. In DNA form, the CDR3 reads TGTGCCAGCTCCCTTAATAGCAATCAGCCCCAGCATTTT. Its translation: CASSLNSNQPQHF.

This chain links TRBV6-2 or TRBV6-3 with TRBJ2-7; possibly TRBD1 for D (6 bases). The CDR3 has 15 amino acids. The V gene lost 5 bases and the J gene lost 3 bases, with 17 bases spanning the gap. Germline loops: CDR1 MNHEY, CDR2 SVGEGT. The CDR3 is CASSAPGQNLYEQYF. The DNA for the CDR3 is TGTGCCAGCAGTGCGCCGGGACAAAACCTCTACGAGCAGTACTTC.

The chain carries TRBV19 and TRBJ1-1; 11 nucleotides align to TRBD1. V trimming: 4 bases; J trimming: 4 bases; junction bases outside the gene matches: 5. The CDR3 totals 15 residues. CDR1 LNHDA and CDR2 SQIVND come from the germline V gene (reference sequence). CDR3 in DNA: TGTGCCAGTAGTAGAGACGGGACAGGGGGCACTGAAGCTTTCTTT. Amino acid sequence: CASSRDGTGGTEAFF.

The rearrangement uses TRBV6-5 and TRBJ1-2, with D possibly matching TRBD1 (5 bases). Per the germline V gene, CDR1 is MNHEY and CDR2 is SVGAGI. V shed 6 bases and J shed 3 bases, with 11 bases lying between them. There are 13 residues in the CDR3. The CDR3 reads CASRRRVDYGYTF. The CDR3 coding sequence is TGTGCCAGCAGACGCAGGGTGGACTATGGCTACACCTTC.

This rearrangement joins TRBV2 to TRBJ1-3; D is undetermined. Germline V gives CDR1 SNHLY, CDR2 FYNNEI. V dropped 1 base and J dropped 0 bases, with 7 bases sitting between them. This CDR3 is built from 15 residues. This chain's CDR3 is CASSEGSYSGNTIYF. CDR3 nucleotide sequence: TGTGCCAGCAGTGAAGGGTCGTACTCTGGAAACACCATATATTTT.

This chain links TRBV5-4 with TRBJ2-5; 12 bases match TRBD2. Germline V gives CDR1 SGHNT, CDR2 YYREEE (reference sequence). Trimming took 4 bases from V and 1 from J; bases not matched to a gene: 2. The CDR3 totals 15 residues. The CDR3 sequence: CASSKTSGSQETQYF. CDR3 sequence (DNA): TGTGCCAGCAGCAAGACTAGCGGGAGCCAAGAGACCCAGTACTTC.

In its sample, this clone was seen once. This chain uses TRBV5-1 with TRBJ1-2; 8 bases align to TRBD1. This CDR3 is built from 15 residues. Germline-derived CDR1 and CDR2 are SGHRS and YFSETQ. J gave up 7 bases and V 8 bases, and 16 bases lay outside the gene matches. Here the CDR3 reads CASKRGAGGEGGYTF. Written as DNA, the CDR3 is TGCGCCAGTAAACGAGGTGCAGGGGGCGAGGGTGGCTACACCTTC.

The chain combines TRBV29-1 with TRBJ2-7; 8 bases are a match to TRBD1. CDR3 size: 13 residues. In germline, CDR1 is SQVTM, CDR2 ANQGSEA. V gave up 4 bases and J gave up 2 bases; unmatched junction bases: 4. CDR3 in DNA: TGCAGCGTTGCGGACAGGGAACCCTACGAGCAGTACTTC. This sequence encodes CSVADREPYEQYF.

This clone appeared a single time. The chain recombines TRBV19 with TRBJ1-1; 10 bases map to TRBD1. The V gene's germline CDR1 is LNHDA and CDR2 SQIVND (reference sequence). V trimming: 7 bases; J trimming: 1 base; junction bases outside the gene matches: 3. The CDR3 has 14 amino acids. The CDR3 loop reads CASTDRGRNTEAFF. DNA for the CDR3: TGTGCCAGTACCGACAGGGGGCGGAACACTGAAGCTTTCTTT.